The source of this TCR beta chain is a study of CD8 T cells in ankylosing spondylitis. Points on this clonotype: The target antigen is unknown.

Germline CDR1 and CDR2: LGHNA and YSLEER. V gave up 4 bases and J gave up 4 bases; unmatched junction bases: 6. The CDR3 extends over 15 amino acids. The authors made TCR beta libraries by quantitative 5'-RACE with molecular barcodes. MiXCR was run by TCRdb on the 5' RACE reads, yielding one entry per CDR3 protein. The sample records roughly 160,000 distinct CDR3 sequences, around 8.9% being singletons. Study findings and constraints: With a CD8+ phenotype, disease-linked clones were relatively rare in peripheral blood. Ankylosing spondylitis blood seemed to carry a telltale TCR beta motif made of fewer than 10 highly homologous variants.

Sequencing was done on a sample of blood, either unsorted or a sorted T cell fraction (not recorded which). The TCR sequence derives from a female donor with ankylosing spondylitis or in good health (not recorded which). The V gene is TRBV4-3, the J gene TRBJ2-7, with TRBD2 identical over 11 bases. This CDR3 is CASSPSSSGRYEQYF. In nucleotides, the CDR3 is TGCGCCAGCAGCCCCTCCTCTAGCGGGAGGTACGAGCAGTACTTC.